The rows below give T cell receptor beta chains drawn from one sample of a study of T cells in Graves' hyperthyroidism and ophthalmopathy. Using its own MiXCR run on the multiplex PCR reads, TCRdb lists one record per CDR3 protein. This sample carries approximately 600,000 distinct CDR3 sequences, about 15% of them seen once, and the ten largest clones take over 3.5%. The specimen sequenced was blood. The receptors were sampled from a woman aged 35 to 49 with Graves' ophthalmopathy. Each CDR3 is given with its conserved first and last residue. The D gene is left open where the match is weak. Size tells how often a clone was seen (once, few, many) or the class of an expanded clone, and some rows leave it out.

CDR3 length | clone size | J gene | V gene | D gene | CDR3 protein | CDR3 DNA
16 | - | TRBJ2-1 | TRBV5-1 | - | CASSLAERSYYNEQFF | TGCGCCAGCAGCTTGGCCGAGCGGAGCTACTACAATGAGCAGTTCTTC
14 | once | TRBJ2-7 | TRBV7-3 | - | CASSEWTTPYEQYF | TGTGCCAGCAGCGAATGGACTACCCCCTACGAGCAGTACTTC
12 | many | TRBJ2-7 | TRBV6-2/TRBV6-3 | - | CASSYLTYEQCF | TGTGCCAGCAGTTATCTTACCTACGAGCAGTGCTTC
15 | many | TRBJ1-6 | TRBV27 | - | CASGDGGGFNSPLHF | TGTGCCAGCGGGGACGGGGGAGGTTTTAATTCACCCCTCCACTTT
16 | many | TRBJ1-6 | TRBV12-3/TRBV12-4 | TRBD1 | CASSNTGGLGRSPLHF | TGTGCCAGCAGCAACACAGGGGGCTTAGGCCGATCACCCCTCCACTTT
14 | many | TRBJ2-7 | TRBV6-2/TRBV6-3 | - | CASSWDSTVHEQYF | TGTGCCAGCTCGTGGGACTCTACAGTCCACGAGCAGTACTTC
17 | many | TRBJ1-5 | TRBV30 | - | CAWSAYGQLYSNQPQHF | TGTGCCTGGAGTGCTTATGGGCAGCTCTATAGCAATCAGCCCCAGCATTTT
16 | many | TRBJ1-1 | TRBV6-5 | - | CASSYGRGRQNTEAFF | TGTGCCAGCAGTTATGGGAGGGGACGGCAGAACACTGAAGCTTTCTTT
14 | many | TRBJ1-5 | TRBV12-3/TRBV12-4 | - | CASSLNVDAQPQHF | TGTGCCAGCAGTTTAAACGTCGACGCGCAGCCCCAGCATTTT
13 | many | TRBJ1-2 | TRBV30 | TRBD1 | CAWSVGTGQGYTF | TGTGCCTGGAGTGTGGGGACAGGGCAAGGCTACACCTTC
15 | many | TRBJ1-3 | TRBV29-1 | - | CSAVDSSYSGNTIYF | TGCAGCGCGGTAGACAGCTCTTACTCTGGAAACACCATATATTTT
15 | many | TRBJ2-7 | TRBV6-2/TRBV6-3 | TRBD1 | CASRSPGTGGHEQYF | TGTGCCAGCAGATCCCCCGGGACAGGGGGCCACGAGCAGTACTTC
17 | - | TRBJ2-5 | TRBV12-3/TRBV12-4 | TRBD2 | CASSLVGVAGVTETQYF | TGTGCCAGCAGTTTAGTCGGGGTAGCGGGAGTGACGGAGACCCAGTACTTC
13 | many | TRBJ1-1 | TRBV6-1 | TRBD1 | CASSEDRATEAFF | TGTGCCAGCAGTGAGGACAGGGCCACTGAAGCTTTCTTT
14 | many | TRBJ1-1 | TRBV28 | - | CASSLSTENTEAFF | TGTGCCAGCAGTTTATCAACAGAGAACACTGAAGCTTTCTTT
11 | many | TRBJ2-5 | TRBV20-1 | - | CSGEAQETQYF | TGCAGTGGAGAGGCACAAGAGACCCAGTACTTC
17 | many | TRBJ2-7 | TRBV11-2 | TRBD2 | CASSRSGGGNSPYEQYF | TGTGCCAGCAGCCGATCCGGCGGGGGGAATAGTCCATACGAGCAGTACTTC
17 | - | TRBJ2-6 | TRBV28 | - | CASSFWWGFSGANVLTF | TGTGCCAGCAGTTTCTGGTGGGGATTCTCTGGGGCCAACGTCCTGACTTTC
15 | many | TRBJ2-5 | TRBV6-2/TRBV6-3 | TRBD2 | CASSFGAGGQETQYF | TGTGCCAGCAGTTTTGGAGCGGGAGGCCAAGAGACCCAGTACTTC
14 | few | TRBJ2-7 | TRBV7-9 | - | CASSLGQYTYEQYF | TGTGCCAGCAGCTTAGGGCAATACACCTACGAGCAGTACTTC
15 | few | TRBJ1-5 | TRBV30 | TRBD1 | CAWSAGQGSNQPQHF | TGTGCCTGGAGTGCGGGACAGGGGTCGAATCAGCCCCAGCATTTT
15 | - | TRBJ2-5 | TRBV4-2 | - | CASSQDRGGGETQYF | TGTGCCAGCAGCCAAGACAGGGGAGGGGGGGAGACCCAGTACTTC
13 | few | TRBJ1-2 | TRBV24-1 | - | CATSDSAVYGYTF | TGTGCCACCAGTGATTCAGCTGTCTATGGCTACACCTTC
14 | many | TRBJ2-7 | TRBV6-1 | TRBD1 | CASISRGTAYEQYF | TGTGCCAGCATCTCTAGGGGGACAGCCTACGAGCAGTACTTC
16 | many | TRBJ2-6 | TRBV5-1 | - | CASSLAQGTGANVLTF | TGCGCCAGCAGCTTGGCCCAGGGAACTGGGGCCAACGTCCTGACTTTC
11 | many | TRBJ2-1 | TRBV6-6 | - | CASSYRNEQFF | TGTGCCAGCAGTTACCGCAATGAGCAGTTCTTC
14 | once | TRBJ1-2 | TRBV12-3/TRBV12-4 | - | CASRTWGGGYGYTF | TGTGCCAGCAGGACCTGGGGGGGCGGCTATGGCTACACCTTC
13 | few | TRBJ2-7 | TRBV28 | - | CASSLFRGKEQYF | TGTGCCAGCAGTTTATTTCGGGGGAAAGAGCAGTACTTC
15 | many | TRBJ2-7 | TRBV2 | TRBD2 | CASSEARERSYEQYF | TGTGCCAGCAGTGAAGCGCGGGAGCGCTCCTACGAGCAGTACTTC
15 | many | TRBJ2-7 | TRBV7-2 | TRBD2 | CASSLYGTSGSGQYF | TGTGCCAGCAGCCTATATGGGACTAGCGGGAGCGGGCAGTACTTC
14 | many | TRBJ2-2 | TRBV6-1 | - | CASSGNRATGELFF | TGTGCCAGCAGCGGCAACAGGGCCACCGGGGAGCTGTTTTTT
13 | few | TRBJ2-7 | TRBV28 | - | CATAGRPSYEQYF | TGTGCCACCGCGGGACGGCCCTCCTACGAGCAGTACTTC
15 | many | TRBJ2-7 | TRBV20-1 | - | CSAPHRQVGGGEQYF | TGCAGTGCACCGCATAGACAGGTTGGAGGGGGCGAGCAGTACTTC
16 | - | TRBJ2-5 | TRBV6-1 | TRBD2 | CASSATSGRRGETQYF | TGTGCCAGCAGTGCAACTAGCGGGAGGCGGGGAGAGACCCAGTACTTC
15 | few | TRBJ2-7 | TRBV18 | TRBD2 | CASSPRLAESYEQYF | TGTGCCAGCTCTCCTCGACTAGCGGAGTCCTACGAGCAGTACTTC
13 | many | TRBJ1-2 | TRBV7-8 | - | CVGTGRNNYGYTF | TGTGTGGGAACAGGGAGGAATAACTATGGCTACACCTTC
18 | few | TRBJ2-7 | TRBV12-3/TRBV12-4 | TRBD2 | CASSSGFGTSGTSYEQYF | TGTGCCAGCAGTTCCGGGTTTGGGACTAGCGGGACTTCCTACGAGCAGTACTTC
13 | many | TRBJ2-5 | TRBV19 | - | CASSKQSQETQYF | TGTGCCAGTAGTAAGCAAAGTCAAGAGACCCAGTACTTC
18 | many | TRBJ2-2 | TRBV28 | TRBD2 | CASSFPGTSGSYTGELFF | TGTGCCAGCAGTTTCCCGGGGACTAGCGGGAGTTACACCGGGGAGCTGTTTTTT
16 | many | TRBJ1-5 | TRBV28 | - | CASRHRDSGGNQPQHF | TGTGCCAGCAGGCATAGAGACAGTGGGGGCAATCAGCCCCAGCATTTT
13 | many | TRBJ2-5 | TRBV12-3/TRBV12-4 | - | CASSRTYRETQYF | TGTGCCAGCAGCCGGACTTATCGGGAGACCCAGTACTTC
13 | - | TRBJ2-7 | TRBV6-2/TRBV6-3 | TRBD2 | CASGLAGVVEQYF | TGTGCCAGTGGACTAGCGGGAGTGGTCGAGCAGTACTTC
14 | - | TRBJ2-7 | TRBV30 | TRBD1 | CAWSPTHRGDEQYF | TGTGCCTGGAGTCCTACCCACAGGGGTGACGAGCAGTACTTC
14 | few | TRBJ2-4 | TRBV2 | - | CASSSTQAKNIQYF | TGTGCCAGCAGTTCGACACAAGCCAAAAACATTCAGTACTTC
14 | many | TRBJ2-7 | TRBV27 | TRBD2 | CASSFVGGTYEQYF | TGTGCCAGCAGTTTCGTGGGAGGGACCTACGAGCAGTACTTC
15 | many | TRBJ1-1 | TRBV5-5 | TRBD1 | CASSLAQGVITEAFF | TGTGCCAGCAGCTTGGCGCAGGGGGTGATCACTGAAGCTTTCTTT
14 | many | TRBJ1-4 | TRBV12-3/TRBV12-4 | - | CASSPRGANEKLFF | TGTGCCAGCAGCCCGAGGGGTGCTAATGAAAAACTGTTTTTT
11 | - | TRBJ2-7 | TRBV5-6 | TRBD1 | CASSNRGEVYF | TGTGCCAGCAGCAACAGGGGGGAGGTGTACTTC
15 | many | TRBJ2-7 | TRBV27 | TRBD2 | CASSFRGLGAYEQYF | TGTGCCAGCAGTTTTAGGGGACTAGGGGCCTACGAGCAGTACTTC
15 | many | TRBJ1-1 | TRBV28 | TRBD1 | CASSLVAGGPTEAFF | TGTGCCAGCAGTTTAGTCGCAGGGGGGCCCACTGAAGCTTTCTTT
14 | many | TRBJ2-5 | TRBV6-2/TRBV6-3 | TRBD2 | CASLELAGGETQYF | TGTGCCAGCCTGGAACTAGCGGGAGGCGAGACCCAGTACTTC
13 | many | TRBJ1-1 | TRBV6-2/TRBV6-3 | - | CASRPSTNTEAFF | TGTGCCAGCAGACCCAGTACGAACACTGAAGCTTTCTTT
19 | - | TRBJ1-1 | TRBV9 | - | CASSGATTQGPGANTEAFF | TGTGCCAGCAGCGGAGCTACCACACAGGGACCTGGGGCGAACACTGAAGCTTTCTTT
14 | many | TRBJ1-2 | TRBV7-9 | - | CASSLVGRNYGYTF | TGTGCCAGCAGCTTAGTGGGCCGAAACTATGGCTACACCTTC